This T cell receptor (beta chain) was obtained from a study of shared clonotypes between healthy human individuals. This CDR3 comprises 13 residues. V was clipped by 5 bases and J by 2 bases, with 12 bases between them. Germline V gene data show CDR1 as GTSNPN and CDR2 as SVGIG (reference sequence). Donors were healthy HIV-negative adults without recent acute infections or vaccinations. The material for each subset, its genomic DNA, was split evenly across several immunoSEQ plates. TCRdb keeps only in-frame clones here, not all; method: immunoSEQ multiplex PCR. The table has 1,500,000 or so clones, approximately 96% seen once. In the case of this clone: No antigen is known for it.

Study-wide findings and caveats: Some clonotypes were shared by all four sorted-subset donors, while others were not shared. The non-shared ones had lower generation probabilities than the shared ones. It was the few donors that limited the genetic and exposure-history diversity represented.

Sequenced sample: naive CD4+ T cells sorted from blood. The subset here: CD45RA+ positively selected. The chain employs TRBV30 and TRBJ2-5; D assignment may be TRBD1 or TRBD2 (6 bases each). This clonotype originated in a man aged 25-45 years in good health. The CDR3 region is CAWEGGHQETQYF. CDR3 in DNA: TGTGCCTGGGAGGGGGGACATCAAGAGACCCAGTACTTC.